This T cell receptor (beta chain) was recorded in a study of CD8 T cells in ankylosing spondylitis. Study-wide points: There were earlier reports of some motif variants in reactive arthritis synovial fluid and blood. What seemed typical of ankylosing spondylitis blood was a TCR beta motif built from several highly homologous variants.

Generation of TCR beta libraries employed quantitative 5'-RACE incorporating molecular barcodes. TCRdb re-analysed the 5' RACE reads in MiXCR, keeping a single row per CDR3 protein. Of more than 110,000 distinct CDR3 sequences listed, 7.5% to 9.5% are singletons. Germline-derived CDR1 and CDR2 are SGHRS and YFSETQ. J lost 10 bases, V lost 4 bases, and 8 bases had no gene match. The CDR3 runs to 15 residues. This clonotype was found a few times. Its antigen remains unknown. This receptor was taken from a male donor with ankylosing spondylitis. This rearrangement joins TRBV5-1 to TRBJ1-6; TRBD1 aligns across 10 bases. The sequencing input was synovial fluid, either unsorted or a sorted T cell fraction (not recorded which). The chain's CDR3 is CASSPGTGVGSPLHF. In nucleotides, the CDR3 is TGCGCCAGCAGCCCCGGGACAGGGGTAGGGTCACCCCTCCACTTT.